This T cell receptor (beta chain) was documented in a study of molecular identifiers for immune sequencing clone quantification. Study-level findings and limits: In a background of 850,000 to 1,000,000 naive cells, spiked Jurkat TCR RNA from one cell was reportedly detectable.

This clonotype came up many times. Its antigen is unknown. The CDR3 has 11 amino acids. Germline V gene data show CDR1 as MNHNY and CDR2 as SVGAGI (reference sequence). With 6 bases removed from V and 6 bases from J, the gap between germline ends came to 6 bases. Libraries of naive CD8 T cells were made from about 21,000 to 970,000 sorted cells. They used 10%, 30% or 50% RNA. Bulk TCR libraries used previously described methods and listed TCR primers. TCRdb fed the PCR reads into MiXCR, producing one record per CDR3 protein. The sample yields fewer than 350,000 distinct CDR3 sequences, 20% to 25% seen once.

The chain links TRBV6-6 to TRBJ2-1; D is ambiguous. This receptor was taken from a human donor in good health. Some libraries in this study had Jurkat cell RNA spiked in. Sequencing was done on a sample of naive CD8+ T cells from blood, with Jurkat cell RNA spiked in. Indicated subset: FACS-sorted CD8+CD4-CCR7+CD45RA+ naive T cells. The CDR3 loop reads CASRESNEQFF. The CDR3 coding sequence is TGTGCCAGCAGGGAGAGCAATGAGCAGTTCTTC.